This TCR beta chain was captured by sequencing in a study of cytomegalovirus exposure and HLA in healthy donors. The method was immunoSEQ multiplex PCR; TCRdb's version includes in-frame clones alone and lacks a portion of them. This sample yields a few hundred thousand clones, of which about nine tenths are seen a single time; 2.5% to 3.5% belongs to the top ten. Sequenced input: PBMCs. The sequence was collected from a young woman in good health and CMV-seronegative.

The CDR3 region is CASTSQSNRNTEAFF. For the CDR3, the DNA is TGTGCCAGCACAAGTCAATCAAACCGGAACACTGAAGCTTTCTTT. The chain combines TRBV7-2 with TRBJ1-1; no definite D call. Germline V gene lookup returns CDR1 SGHTA and CDR2 FQGNSA. This CDR3 contains 15 residues. V lost 7 bases, J lost 1 base, and 16 bases lay in between.